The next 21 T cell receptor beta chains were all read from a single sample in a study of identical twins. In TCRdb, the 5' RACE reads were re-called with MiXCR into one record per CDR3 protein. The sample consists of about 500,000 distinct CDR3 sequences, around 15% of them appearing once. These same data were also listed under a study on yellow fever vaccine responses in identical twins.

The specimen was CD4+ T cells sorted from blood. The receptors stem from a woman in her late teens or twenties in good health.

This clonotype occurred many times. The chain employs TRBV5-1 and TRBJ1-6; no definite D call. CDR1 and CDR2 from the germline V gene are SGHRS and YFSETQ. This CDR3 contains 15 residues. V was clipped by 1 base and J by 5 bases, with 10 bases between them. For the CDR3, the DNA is TGCGCCAGCAGCTTGCGGGATGGGAATAATTCACCCCTCCACTTT. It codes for CASSLRDGNNSPLHF.

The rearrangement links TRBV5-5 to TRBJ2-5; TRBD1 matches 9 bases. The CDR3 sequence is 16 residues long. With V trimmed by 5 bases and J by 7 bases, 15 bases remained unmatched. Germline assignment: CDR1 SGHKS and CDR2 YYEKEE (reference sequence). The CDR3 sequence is CASRVKPGQGFWTQYF. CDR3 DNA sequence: TGTGCCAGCAGAGTCAAACCGGGACAGGGTTTTTGGACCCAGTACTTC.

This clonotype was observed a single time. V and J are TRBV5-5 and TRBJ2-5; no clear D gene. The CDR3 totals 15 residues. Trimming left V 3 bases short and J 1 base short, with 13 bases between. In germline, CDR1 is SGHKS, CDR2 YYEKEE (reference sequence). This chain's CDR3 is CASSWTSRPQETQYF. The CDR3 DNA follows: TGTGCCAGCAGCTGGACCTCAAGACCCCAAGAGACCCAGTACTTC.

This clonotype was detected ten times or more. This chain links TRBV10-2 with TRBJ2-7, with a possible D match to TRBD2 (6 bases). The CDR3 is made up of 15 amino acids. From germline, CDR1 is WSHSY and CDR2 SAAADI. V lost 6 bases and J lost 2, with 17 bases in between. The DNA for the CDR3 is TGCGCCAGCAGGGACTCACGGACTACCGCCTACGAGCAGTACTTC. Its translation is CASRDSRTTAYEQYF.

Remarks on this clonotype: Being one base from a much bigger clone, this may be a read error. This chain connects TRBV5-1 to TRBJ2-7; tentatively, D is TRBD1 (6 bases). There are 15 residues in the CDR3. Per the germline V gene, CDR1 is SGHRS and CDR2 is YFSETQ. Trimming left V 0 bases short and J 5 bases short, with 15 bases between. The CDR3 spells CASSLALGGGNEQYF. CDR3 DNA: TGCGCCAGCAGCTTGGCCCTAGGGGGTGGGAACGAGCAGTACTTC.

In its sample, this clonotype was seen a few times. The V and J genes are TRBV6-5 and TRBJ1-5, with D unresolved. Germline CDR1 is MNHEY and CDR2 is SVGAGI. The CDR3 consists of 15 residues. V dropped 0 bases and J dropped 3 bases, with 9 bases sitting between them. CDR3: CASSYSGSPNQPQHF. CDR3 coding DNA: TGTGCCAGCAGTTACTCTGGCAGTCCCAATCAGCCCCAGCATTTT.

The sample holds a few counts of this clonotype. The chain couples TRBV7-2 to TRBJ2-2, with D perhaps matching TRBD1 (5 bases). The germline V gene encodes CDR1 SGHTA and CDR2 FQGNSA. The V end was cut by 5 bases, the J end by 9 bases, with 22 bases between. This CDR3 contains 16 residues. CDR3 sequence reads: CASSPPNGGWGRELFF. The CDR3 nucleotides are TGTGCCAGCAGCCCCCCGAATGGTGGTTGGGGCCGGGAGCTGTTTTTT.

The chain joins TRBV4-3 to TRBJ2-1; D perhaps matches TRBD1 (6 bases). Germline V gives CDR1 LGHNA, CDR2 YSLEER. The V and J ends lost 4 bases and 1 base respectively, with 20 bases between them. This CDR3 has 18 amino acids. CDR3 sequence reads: CASSRFLIGGPSYNEQFF. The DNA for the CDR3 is TGCGCCAGCAGCCGTTTCCTTATAGGGGGTCCTTCCTACAATGAGCAGTTCTTC.

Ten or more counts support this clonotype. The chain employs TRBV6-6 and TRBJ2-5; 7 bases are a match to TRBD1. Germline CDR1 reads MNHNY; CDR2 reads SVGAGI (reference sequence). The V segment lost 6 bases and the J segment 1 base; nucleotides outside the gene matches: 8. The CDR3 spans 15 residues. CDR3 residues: CASRRSGQAQETQYF. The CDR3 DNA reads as TGTGCCAGCAGAAGATCCGGACAGGCCCAAGAGACCCAGTACTTC.

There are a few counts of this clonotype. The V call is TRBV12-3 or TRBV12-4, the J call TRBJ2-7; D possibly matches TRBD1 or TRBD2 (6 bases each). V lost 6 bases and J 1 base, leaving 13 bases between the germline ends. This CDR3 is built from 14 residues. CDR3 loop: CASRVGGGSYEQYF. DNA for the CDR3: TGTGCCAGCAGGGTCGGGGGCGGATCCTACGAGCAGTACTTC.

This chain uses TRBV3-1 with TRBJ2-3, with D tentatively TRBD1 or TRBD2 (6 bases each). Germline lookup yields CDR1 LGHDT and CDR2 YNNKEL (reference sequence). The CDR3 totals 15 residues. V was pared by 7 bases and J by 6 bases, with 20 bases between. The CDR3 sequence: CASTLAGGTGDTQYF. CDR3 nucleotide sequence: TGTGCCAGCACTCTAGCCGGGGGCACGGGGGATACGCAGTATTTT.

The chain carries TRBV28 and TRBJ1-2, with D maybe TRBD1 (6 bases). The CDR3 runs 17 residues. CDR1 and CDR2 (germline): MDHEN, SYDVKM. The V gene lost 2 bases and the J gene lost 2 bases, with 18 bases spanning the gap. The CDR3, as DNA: TGTGCCAGCAGTTTAAGTGGTAGGGGCAGGGGAAACTATGGCTACACCTTC. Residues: CASSLSGRGRGNYGYTF.

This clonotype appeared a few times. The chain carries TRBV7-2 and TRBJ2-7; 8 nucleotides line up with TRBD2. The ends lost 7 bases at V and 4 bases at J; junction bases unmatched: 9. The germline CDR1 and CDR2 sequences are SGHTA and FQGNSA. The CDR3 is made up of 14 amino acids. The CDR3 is CASTPGSGKYEQYF. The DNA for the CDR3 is TGTGCCAGCACCCCCGGTAGCGGGAAATACGAGCAGTACTTC.

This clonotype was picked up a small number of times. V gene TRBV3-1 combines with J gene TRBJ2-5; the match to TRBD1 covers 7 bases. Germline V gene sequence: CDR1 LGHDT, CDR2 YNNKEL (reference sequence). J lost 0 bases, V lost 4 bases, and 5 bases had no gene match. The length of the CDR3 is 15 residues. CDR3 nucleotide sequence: TGTGCCAGCAGCCCGGGACAGACCTACCAAGAGACCCAGTACTTC. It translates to CASSPGQTYQETQYF.

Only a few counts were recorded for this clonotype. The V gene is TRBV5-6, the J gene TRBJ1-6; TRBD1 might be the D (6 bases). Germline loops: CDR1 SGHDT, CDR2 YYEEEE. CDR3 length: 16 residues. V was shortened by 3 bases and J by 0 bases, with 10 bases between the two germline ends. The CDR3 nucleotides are TGTGCCAGCAGCTCAATCAGGGGCTCCTATAATTCACCCCTCCACTTT. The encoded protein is CASSSIRGSYNSPLHF.

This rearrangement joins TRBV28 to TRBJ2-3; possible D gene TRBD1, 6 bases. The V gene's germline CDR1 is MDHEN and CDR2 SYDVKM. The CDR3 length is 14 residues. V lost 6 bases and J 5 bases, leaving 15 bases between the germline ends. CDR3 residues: CASRLQGARDTQYF. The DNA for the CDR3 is TGTGCCAGCAGACTACAGGGTGCTAGAGATACGCAGTATTTT. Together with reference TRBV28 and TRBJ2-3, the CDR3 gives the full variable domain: DVKVTQSSRYLVKRTGEKVFLECVQDMDHENMFWYRQDPGLGLRLIYFSYDVKMKEKGDIPEGYSVSREKKERFSLILESASTNQTSMYLCASRLQGARDTQYFGPGTRLTVL.

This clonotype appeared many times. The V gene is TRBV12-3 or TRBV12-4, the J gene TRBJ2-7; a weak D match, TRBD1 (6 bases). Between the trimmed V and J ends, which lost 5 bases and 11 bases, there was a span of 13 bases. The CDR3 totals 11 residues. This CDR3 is CASSLLGGKYF. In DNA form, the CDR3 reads TGTGCCAGCAGTCTTTTAGGGGGAAAGTACTTC.

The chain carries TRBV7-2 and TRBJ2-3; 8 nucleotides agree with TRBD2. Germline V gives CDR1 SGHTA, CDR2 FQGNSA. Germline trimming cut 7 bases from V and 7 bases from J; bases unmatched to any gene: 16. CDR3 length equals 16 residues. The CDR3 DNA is TGTGCCAGCATGAGGCGCGGGGGGTCCGGGGGATATACGCAGTATTTT. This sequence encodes CASMRRGGSGGYTQYF.

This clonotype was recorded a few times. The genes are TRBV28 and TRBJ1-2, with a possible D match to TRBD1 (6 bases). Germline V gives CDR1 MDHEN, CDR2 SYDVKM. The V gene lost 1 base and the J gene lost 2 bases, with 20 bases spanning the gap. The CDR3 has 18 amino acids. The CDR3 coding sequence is TGTGCCAGCAGTTTATTGTATCGGGGGCAGCTTTACAACTATGGCTACACCTTC. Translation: CASSLLYRGQLYNYGYTF.

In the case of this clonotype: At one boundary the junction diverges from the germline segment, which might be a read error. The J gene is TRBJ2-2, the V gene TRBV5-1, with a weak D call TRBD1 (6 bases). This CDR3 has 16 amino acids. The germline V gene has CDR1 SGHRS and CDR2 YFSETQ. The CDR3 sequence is CASSLGGTNGEGALFF. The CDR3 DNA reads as TGCGCCAGCAGCTTGGGAGGGACAAACGGCGAAGGGGCGCTGTTTTTT.

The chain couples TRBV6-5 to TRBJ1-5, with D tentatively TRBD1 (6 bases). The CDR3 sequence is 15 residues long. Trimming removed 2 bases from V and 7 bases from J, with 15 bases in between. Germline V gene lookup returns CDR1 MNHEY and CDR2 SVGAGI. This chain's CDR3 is CASSYRAGDEQPQHF. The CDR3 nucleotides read TGTGCCAGCAGTTACCGGGCAGGGGACGAGCAGCCCCAGCATTTT.